This TCR beta chain comes out of a study of cytomegalovirus exposure and HLA in healthy donors. Findings and limits, study-wide: With further analysis later on, most CMV-associated TCR beta chains appeared HLA-restricted. Sequences of the TCR beta chain were said to predict the HLA-A and HLA-B alleles of most subjects accurately. The authors later linked a missense DCLRE1C variant to TCR beta V- and J-gene trimming. The authors later found HLA-associated TCR beta chains more clonally expanded than equally common others.

Primers included in the PCR were 60 Vbeta and 13 Jbeta primers. The data were produced by immunoSEQ multiplex PCR, yet TCRdb's version contains in-frame clones alone and is incomplete. The sample lists around 130,000 clones; 85% to 90% were seen once. A remark on this clone: Antigen: not known.

The CDR3 spans 15 residues. Germline CDR1 MGHRA, CDR2 YSYEKL. With V trimmed by 2 bases and J by 2 bases, 5 bases remained unmatched. This chain links TRBV4-1 with TRBJ1-2; TRBD1 matches at 7 bases. Specimen: PBMCs. This sequence originates from a woman aged 25 to 39 in good health and CMV-seropositive. The CDR3 bases are TGCGCCAGCAGCCAACCAGACAGGGCCAACTATGGCTACACCTTC. Amino acid sequence: CASSQPDRANYGYTF.